This TCR beta chain was obtained from a study of lymphopenia after photon versus proton radiotherapy (dated by TCRdb to the late 2010s). Notes on the research overall: Photon and proton radiation therapy were compared by the study for their immunological effects in patients with gastrointestinal tumors who developed high-grade lymphopenia. The cohort comprised roughly 20 patients with gastrointestinal tumors who received either photon or proton therapy and then developed lymphopenia. The goal of the study was to describe how the two radiation modalities differ in their effects on the immune system.

The CDR3 runs 14 residues from the cysteine to the phenylalanine. Here the CDR3 DNA is all that survives: 42 bases in frame from base 1. Germline trimming: 6 bases from V, 1 base from J; junction bases outside gene matches: 2. Via the germline V gene, CDR1 is MDHEN and CDR2 SYDVKM. Overall study results and their limits: The survival association was assessed only in patients who died, and the authors presented better survival with proton therapy as a possibility rather than a demonstrated result. Relative stability during treatment was observed in proton-treated patients, whereas loss of naive T cells and TCR diversity and gain of effector/memory populations were observed in photon-treated patients. Once the lymphocyte count had reached its nadir, the repertoires of photon-treated patients showed oligoclonal expansion, particularly of CD8+ Temra cells, and this expansion drove the decline in diversity. Across the cohort, among patients who died, a greater drop in TCR diversity after the nadir was inversely correlated with overall survival time.

Library method: the immunoSEQ multiplex PCR assay. Alongside multiparametric flow cytometry, deep sequencing of rearranged TCR beta loci was used to profile the T cell repertoires. TCRdb retrieved this table from immuneACCESS and kept in-frame rearrangements only. Not all clones are present; in checked studies, unresolved V genes account for under half, and no reason is known for the remainder. Recorded for this sample are some 40,000 clones; 86% of them occurred a single time. Of the sample, 10% falls within the top ten clones. Details on this clone: Which antigen it targets is not known. No qualities accompany the bases; no much larger clone lies one base away.

The receptor was isolated from a woman aged 70-85 years with pancreatic cancer. Some clones in this sample may be carry-over from other donors' samples. The rearrangement joined TRBV28 to TRBJ2-1, and TRBD1 matches 8 of the central bases. Sequenced here: peripheral blood, sampled from a patient treated with proton-based radiotherapy. The encoded CDR3 is CASSYRGSYNEQFF. The bases read TGTGCCAGCAGCTACAGGGGGTCCTACAATGAGCAGTTCTTC.